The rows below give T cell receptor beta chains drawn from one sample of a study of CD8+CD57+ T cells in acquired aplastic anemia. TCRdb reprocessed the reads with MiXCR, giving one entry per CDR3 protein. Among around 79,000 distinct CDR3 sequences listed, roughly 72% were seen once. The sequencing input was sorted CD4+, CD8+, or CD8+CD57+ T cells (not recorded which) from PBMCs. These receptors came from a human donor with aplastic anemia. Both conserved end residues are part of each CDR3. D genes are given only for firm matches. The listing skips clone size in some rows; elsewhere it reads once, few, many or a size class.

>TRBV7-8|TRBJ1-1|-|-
CASSPGMNTEAFF
TGTGCCAGCAGCCCAGGGATGAACACTGAAGCTTTCTTT
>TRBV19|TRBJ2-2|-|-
CASSPLTVTGELFF
TGTGCCAGTAGCCCCCTAACAGTCACCGGGGAGCTGTTTTTT
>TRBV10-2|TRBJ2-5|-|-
CASSESKGGETQYF
TGCGCCAGCAGTGAGTCGAAGGGAGGAGAGACCCAGTACTTC
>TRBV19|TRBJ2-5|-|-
CASSIGQGVETQYF
TGTGCCAGTAGTATAGGGCAGGGCGTCGAGACCCAGTACTTC
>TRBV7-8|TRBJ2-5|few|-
CASSLKVETQYF
TGTGCCAGCAGCTTAAAGGTGGAGACCCAGTACTTC
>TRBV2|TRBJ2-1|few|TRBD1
CASKGQGNNEQFF
TGTGCCAGCAAGGGACAGGGGAACAATGAGCAGTTCTTC
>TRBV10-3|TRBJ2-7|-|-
CAITPGSPYEQYF
TGTGCCATCACCCCGGGATCCCCCTACGAGCAGTACTTC
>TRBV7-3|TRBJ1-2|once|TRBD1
CASSRPEGAGGYTF
TGTGCCAGCAGCCGGCCTGAGGGGGCTGGTGGCTACACCTTC
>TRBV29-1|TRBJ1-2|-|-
CSVEGAALNYGYTF
TGCAGCGTTGAAGGGGCCGCCCTTAACTATGGCTACACCTTC
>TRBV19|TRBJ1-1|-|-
CASSMAINTEAFF
TGTGCCAGTAGTATGGCGATTAACACTGAAGCCTTCTTT
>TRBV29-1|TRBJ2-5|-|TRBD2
CSVGGRSTGGGGETQYF
TGCAGCGTGGGCGGCCGCTCTACGGGGGGAGGTGGAGAGACCCAGTACTTC
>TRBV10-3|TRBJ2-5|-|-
CAISESGGTETQYF
TGTGCCATCAGTGAGTCTGGGGGGACGGAGACCCAGTACTTC
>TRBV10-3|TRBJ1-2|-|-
CAINSGTYGYTF
TGTGCCATCAATTCGGGGACCTATGGCTACACCTTC
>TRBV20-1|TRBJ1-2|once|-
CSAERDGGYTF
TGCAGTGCCGAGAGGGACGGTGGCTACACCTTC
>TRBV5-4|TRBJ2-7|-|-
CASSLSWDSYEQYF
TGTGCCAGCAGTCTAAGTTGGGACTCCTACGAGCAGTACTTC
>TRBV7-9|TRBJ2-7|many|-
CASSGWTDPYEQYF
TGTGCCAGCAGCGGCTGGACGGACCCCTACGAGCAGTACTTC
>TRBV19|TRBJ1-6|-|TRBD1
CASWDRGYNSPLHF
TGTGCCAGCTGGGACAGGGGCTATAATTCACCCCTCCACTTT
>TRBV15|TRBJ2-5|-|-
CATSRVPAGQETQYF
TGTGCCACCAGCAGAGTTCCAGCGGGCCAAGAGACCCAGTACTTC
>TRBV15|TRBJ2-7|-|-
CATSRDPRASSYEQYF
TGTGCCACCAGCAGAGATCCCCGGGCGAGCTCCTACGAGCAGTACTTC
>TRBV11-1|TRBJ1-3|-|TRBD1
CASSGETGGSSGNTIYF
TGTGCCAGCAGCGGAGAGACAGGGGGGTCCTCTGGAAACACCATATATTTT
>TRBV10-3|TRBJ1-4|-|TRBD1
CAISESTGANEKLFF
TGTGCCATCAGTGAGTCGACAGGGGCTAATGAAAAACTGTTTTTT
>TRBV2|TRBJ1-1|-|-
CASRQSGLAFF
TGTGCCAGCAGACAATCAGGGTTGGCTTTCTTT
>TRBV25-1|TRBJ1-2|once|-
CASSEYGGGAPRGYTF
TGTGCCAGCAGTGAATATGGGGGGGGGGCGCCCCGTGGCTACACCTTC
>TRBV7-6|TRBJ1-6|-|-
CASSTPGPRGSYNSPLHF
TGTGCCAGCAGCACGCCGGGTCCGAGAGGCTCCTATAATTCACCCCTCCACTTT
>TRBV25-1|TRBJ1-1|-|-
CASSDPLTDAAAFF
TGTGCCAGCAGTGACCCCCTGACGGACGCAGCAGCTTTCTTT
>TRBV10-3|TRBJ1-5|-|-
CAISSASNQPQHF
TGTGCCATCAGCTCAGCTAGCAATCAGCCCCAGCATTTT
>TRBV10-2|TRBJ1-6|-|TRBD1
CASNLGQGGSPLHF
TGCGCCAGCAACCTGGGACAGGGGGGTTCACCCCTCCACTTT
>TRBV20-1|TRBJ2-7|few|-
CSASEGSYEQYF
TGCAGTGCTAGCGAGGGCTCCTACGAGCAGTACTTC
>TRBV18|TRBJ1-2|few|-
CASSPQAGGTVYGYTF
TGTGCCAGCTCACCACAAGCCGGGGGAACCGTCTATGGCTACACCTTC
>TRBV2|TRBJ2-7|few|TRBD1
CAISFTGANSYEQYF
TGTGCCATCAGTTTTACAGGGGCAAATTCCTACGAGCAGTACTTC
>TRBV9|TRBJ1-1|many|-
CASSRTNTEAFF
TGTGCCAGCAGCCGGACCAACACTGAAGCTTTCTTT
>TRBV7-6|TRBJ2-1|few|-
CASSLVGDEQFF
TGTGCCAGCAGCTTAGTAGGGGATGAGCAGTTCTTC
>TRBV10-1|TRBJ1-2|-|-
CASSESSNYGYTF
TGCGCCAGCAGTGAGTCCTCTAACTATGGCTACACCTTC
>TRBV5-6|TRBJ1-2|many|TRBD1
CASSLDRGHGYTF
TGTGCCAGCAGCCTCGACAGGGGGCATGGCTACACCTTC
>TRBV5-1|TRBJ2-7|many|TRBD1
CASSLTGTGAFEQYF
TGCGCCAGCAGCTTGACGGGGACAGGGGCCTTCGAGCAGTACTTC
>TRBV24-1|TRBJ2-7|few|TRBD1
CATSDGGTGSPGEQYF
TGTGCCACCAGTGACGGAGGGACAGGCTCCCCGGGAGAGCAGTACTTC
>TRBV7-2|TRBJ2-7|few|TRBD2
CASTNYGGGRYEQYF
TGTGCCAGCACCAACTACGGCGGCGGGAGGTACGAGCAGTACTTC
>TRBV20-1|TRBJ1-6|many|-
CSARDGAVPYNSPLHF
TGCAGTGCTAGAGATGGGGCAGTCCCCTATAATTCACCCCTCCACTTT
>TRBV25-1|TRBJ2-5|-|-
CASSEPGVKETQYF
TGTGCCAGCAGTGAACCCGGGGTAAAAGAGACCCAGTACTTC
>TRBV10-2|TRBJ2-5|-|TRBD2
CAIPLRLAGSQETQYF
TGCGCCATCCCTCTTAGGTTAGCGGGGTCACAAGAGACCCAGTACTTC
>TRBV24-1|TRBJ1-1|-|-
CATSGDGMGGNTEAFF
TGTGCCACCAGTGGTGATGGTATGGGTGGAAACACTGAAGCTTTCTTT
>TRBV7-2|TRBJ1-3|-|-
CASSLGRISGNTIYF
TGTGCCAGCAGCTTAGGGAGAATCTCTGGAAACACCATATATTTT
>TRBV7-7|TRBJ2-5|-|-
CATEPDGDETQYF
TGTGCCACGGAACCCGACGGGGATGAGACCCAGTACTTC
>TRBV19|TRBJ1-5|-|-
CASTRDNNQPQHF
TGTGCCAGTACCCGGGACAACAATCAGCCCCAGCATTTT
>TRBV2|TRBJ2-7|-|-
CASTPSTASEQYF
TGTGCCAGCACTCCCTCCACTGCGTCCGAGCAGTACTTC